This is a list of T cell receptor beta chains from one sample in a study of T cell repertoires in cytomegalovirus infection. Their recognized antigens are unknown. TCRdb reanalysed the reads using MiXCR and keeps one entry per CDR3 protein. Here the sample spans a few hundred thousand distinct CDR3 sequences, 35% to 50% being singletons. The sequencing here drew on cultured PBMCs, taken from culture after CMV antigen stimulation. The receptors originated from a human donor in good health (CMV status not recorded). Some clones in this sample may be carry-over from other donors' samples. Both conserved end residues are part of each CDR3. A D gene is named only where the DNA matches it firmly. Clone size is shown for a subset of rows, as once, few, many or a class of expanded clone.

>TRBJ1-1|TRBV7-9|few|-
TGTGCCAGCAGCTACCGACGAACCGGGGTTTTTACTGAAGCTTTCTTT
CASSYRRTGVFTEAFF
>TRBJ2-2|TRBV15|-|-
TGTGCCACCAGCAAGGGACCTCCTGGGGCCGGGGAGCTGTTTTTT
CATSKGPPGAGELFF
>TRBJ1-6|TRBV18|-|-
TGTGCCAGCTCACCAATCGATGGGAATTCACCCCTCCACTTT
CASSPIDGNSPLHF
>TRBJ1-6|TRBV7-3|-|-
TGTGCCAGCAGTACTGACAGCGCAGGTTCACCCCTCCACTTT
CASSTDSAGSPLHF
>TRBJ1-5|TRBV19|few|-
TGTGCCAGTAGTATGGGTATCTCGGGGGCTTTTCGAAATCAGCCCCAGCATTTT
CASSMGISGAFRNQPQHF
>TRBJ2-3|TRBV6-8|-|-
TGTGCCAGCAGTTACCCCAACACAGATACGCAGTATTTT
CASSYPNTDTQYF
>TRBJ1-2|TRBV28|many|-
TGTGCCAGCAGTTTACTTCCGGGGCAGGGCGACTATGGCTACACCTTC
CASSLLPGQGDYGYTF
>TRBJ2-7|TRBV12-3/TRBV12-4|-|TRBD2
TGTGCCAGCACCCGTACAGCCGGGACTAGCGGGAGGATGGGCGAGCAGTACTTC
CASTRTAGTSGRMGEQYF
>TRBJ1-3|TRBV7-2|few|-
TGTGCCAGCAGCTTAGCAGGGGGGAGCAACACCATATATTTT
CASSLAGGSNTIYF
>TRBJ2-2|TRBV11-2|-|-
TGTGCCAGCAGCCCCTTCCCCGCAGATGTGACTACCCCCCCCGGGGAGCTGTTTTTT
CASSPFPADVTTPPGELFF
>TRBJ2-2|TRBV2|-|-
TGTGCCACGATGGGTGTCAGGAACACCGGGGAGCTGTTTTTT
CATMGVRNTGELFF
>TRBJ2-7|TRBV28|few|-
TGTGCCTCCGAAGGCACCTCCTACGAGCAGTACTTC
CASEGTSYEQYF
>TRBJ1-5|TRBV2|-|TRBD1
TGTGCCAGCAGCCCTCAGGGGGGGGCGGCCTATAGCAATCAGCCCCAGCATTTT
CASSPQGGAAYSNQPQHF
>TRBJ2-1|TRBV5-1|few|-
TGCGCCAGCAGCTTGCCCACCGAGTCCTACAATGAGCAGTTCTTC
CASSLPTESYNEQFF
>TRBJ2-7|TRBV7-2|few|TRBD2
TGTGCCAGCAGCTCGACGACTAGCGGGAGCTACGAGCAGTACTTC
CASSSTTSGSYEQYF
>TRBJ1-1|TRBV20-1|-|-
TGCAGTGCTAGCCCGGGGGGAACTGAAGCTTTCTTT
CSASPGGTEAFF
>TRBJ1-5|TRBV4-1|-|-
TGTGCCAGCAGCCAAGTTACACGGAACAATCAGCCCCAGCATTTT
CASSQVTRNNQPQHF
>TRBJ2-3|TRBV18|few|TRBD2
TGTGCCAGCTCACCCCGCGGGGGGTTACCTAGTTCCACAGATACGCAGTATTTT
CASSPRGGLPSSTDTQYF
>TRBJ2-7|TRBV7-2|few|-
TGTGCCAGCAGCTTAGTGTCCCGGTACGAGCAGTACTTC
CASSLVSRYEQYF
>TRBJ2-7|TRBV7-2|few|-
TGTGCCAGCAGCCTAAGATACCTAGACGAGCAGTACTTC
CASSLRYLDEQYF
>TRBJ2-1|TRBV11-2|few|TRBD2
TGTGCCAGCAGGGCTAGCGGGAGGGTTTCCTACAATGAGCAGTTCTTC
CASRASGRVSYNEQFF
>TRBJ1-6|TRBV4-1|once|-
TGCGCCAGCAGCCAAGATAGGTTTTCCTATAATTCACCCCTCCACTTT
CASSQDRFSYNSPLHF
>TRBJ1-4|TRBV6-1|-|-
TGTGCCAGCAGTGTCCCTCGGGGGTTAGGGAATGAAAAACTGTTTTTT
CASSVPRGLGNEKLFF
>TRBJ2-7|TRBV7-2|-|TRBD1
TGTGCCAGCAGCATTGCGGGACAGGGAACCTACGAGCAGTACTTC
CASSIAGQGTYEQYF
>TRBJ2-5|TRBV7-2|-|-
TGTGCCAGCACCCAGGCCCCAGGCTGGGCGACCCAGTACTTC
CASTQAPGWATQYF
>TRBJ2-7|TRBV7-2|many|TRBD2
TGTGCCAGCAGCCCGGGGACTAGCGGGGTGGAGCAGTACTTC
CASSPGTSGVEQYF
>TRBJ1-2|TRBV27|-|-
TGTGCCAGCAGTCGGCCCGGGACACTTGGCTACACCTTC
CASSRPGTLGYTF
>TRBJ1-1|TRBV28|few|TRBD1
TGTGCCAGCAGATCCCGCTGGGACAGAACTTTGAACACTGAAGCTTTCTTT
CASRSRWDRTLNTEAFF
>TRBJ2-5|TRBV11-2|few|-
TGTGCCAGCAGCTTTCGCCTCAGGGAGACCCAGTACTTC
CASSFRLRETQYF
>TRBJ2-7|TRBV2|-|-
TGTGCCAGCATACTCGGGGCAGGATCCTACGAGCAGTACTTC
CASILGAGSYEQYF
>TRBJ1-3|TRBV28|-|-
TGTGCCAGCAGCCAACCACAGGGAACGATAGGAAACACCATATATTTT
CASSQPQGTIGNTIYF